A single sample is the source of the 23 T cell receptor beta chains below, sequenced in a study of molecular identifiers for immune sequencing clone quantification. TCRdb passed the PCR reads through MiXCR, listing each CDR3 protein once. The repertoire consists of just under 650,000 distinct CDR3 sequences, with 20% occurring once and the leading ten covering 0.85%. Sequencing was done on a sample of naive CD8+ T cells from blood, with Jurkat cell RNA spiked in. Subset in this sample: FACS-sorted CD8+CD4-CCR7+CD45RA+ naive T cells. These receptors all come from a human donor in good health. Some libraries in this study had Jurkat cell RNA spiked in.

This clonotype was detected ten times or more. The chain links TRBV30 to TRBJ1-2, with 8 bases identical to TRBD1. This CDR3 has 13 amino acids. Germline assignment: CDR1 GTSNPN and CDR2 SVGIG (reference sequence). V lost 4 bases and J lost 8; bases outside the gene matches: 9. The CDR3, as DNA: TGTGCCTGGAACCCCGGCAGGGGGCTAGGCTACACCTTC. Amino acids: CAWNPGRGLGYTF.

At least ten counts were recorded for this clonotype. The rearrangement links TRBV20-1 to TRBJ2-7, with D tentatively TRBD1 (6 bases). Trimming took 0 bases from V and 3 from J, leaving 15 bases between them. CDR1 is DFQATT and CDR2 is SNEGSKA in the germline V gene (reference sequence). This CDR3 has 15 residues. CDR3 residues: CSARDQDSAGYEQYF. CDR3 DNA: TGCAGTGCTAGAGACCAGGACAGTGCCGGCTACGAGCAGTACTTC.

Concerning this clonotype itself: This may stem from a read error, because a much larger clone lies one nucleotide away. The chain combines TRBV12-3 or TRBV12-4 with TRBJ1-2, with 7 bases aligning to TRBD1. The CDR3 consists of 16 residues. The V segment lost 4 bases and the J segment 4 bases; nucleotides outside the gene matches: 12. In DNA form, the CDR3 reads TGTGCCAGCAGTTCAGCTCTGAAAGGGGGCGTCTATGGCTACACCTTC. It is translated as CASSSALKGGVYGYTF.

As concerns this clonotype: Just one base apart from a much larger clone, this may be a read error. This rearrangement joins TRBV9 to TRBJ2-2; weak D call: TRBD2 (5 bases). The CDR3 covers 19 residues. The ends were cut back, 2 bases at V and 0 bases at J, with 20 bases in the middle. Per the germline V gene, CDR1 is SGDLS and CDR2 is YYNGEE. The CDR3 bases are TGTGCCAGCAGCGTTTGGGAGAACGGCAGAATTGCGAACACCGGGGAGCTGTTTTTT. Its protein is CASSVWENGRIANTGELFF.

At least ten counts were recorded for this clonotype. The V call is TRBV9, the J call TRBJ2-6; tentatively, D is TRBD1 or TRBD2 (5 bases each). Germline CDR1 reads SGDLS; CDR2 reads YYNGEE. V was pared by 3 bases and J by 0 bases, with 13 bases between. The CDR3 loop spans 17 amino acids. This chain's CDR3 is CASSGPGPLSGANVLTF. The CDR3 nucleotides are TGTGCCAGCAGCGGTCCGGGACCGCTCTCTGGGGCCAACGTCCTGACTTTC.

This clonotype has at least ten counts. CDR3 DNA: TGTGCCCACGGACAGGGGATGCAAGAGACCCAGTACTTC. Translating gives CAHGQGMQETQYF. The rearrangement uses TRBV28 and TRBJ2-5, with TRBD1 identical over 9 bases. The germline gives CDR1 MDHEN, CDR2 SYDVKM. CDR3 length: 13 amino acids. V gave up 11 bases and J gave up 2 bases; unmatched junction bases: 6.

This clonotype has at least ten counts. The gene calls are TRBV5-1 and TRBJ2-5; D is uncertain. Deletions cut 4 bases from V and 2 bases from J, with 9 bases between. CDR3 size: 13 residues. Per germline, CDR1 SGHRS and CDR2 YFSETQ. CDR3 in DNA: TGCGCCAGCAGCGACCGACGGCAAGAGACCCAGTACTTC. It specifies CASSDRRQETQYF.

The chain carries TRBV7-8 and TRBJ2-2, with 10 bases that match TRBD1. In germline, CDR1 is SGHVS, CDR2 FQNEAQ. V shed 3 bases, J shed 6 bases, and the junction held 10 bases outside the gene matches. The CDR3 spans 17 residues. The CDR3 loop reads CASSFRTGGEGSGELFF. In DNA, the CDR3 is TGTGCCAGCAGCTTCAGGACAGGGGGTGAGGGATCCGGGGAGCTGTTTTTT.

The CDR3 region is CAGSLNPPRQANTGELFF. For the CDR3, the DNA is TGTGCCGGCAGCTTGAATCCTCCGCGACAGGCGAACACCGGGGAGCTGTTTTTT. This chain uses TRBV5-3 with TRBJ2-2, with D maybe TRBD1 (6 bases). TRBV5-3 is known as an ORF, though its function is uncertain. Trimming stripped 10 bases from V and 0 bases from J, with 25 bases between. The CDR3 runs 18 residues.

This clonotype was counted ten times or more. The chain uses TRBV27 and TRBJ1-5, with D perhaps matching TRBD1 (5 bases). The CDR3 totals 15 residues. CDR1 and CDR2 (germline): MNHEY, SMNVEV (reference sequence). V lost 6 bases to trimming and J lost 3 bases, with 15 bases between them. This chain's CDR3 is CASSSLTGVNQPQHF. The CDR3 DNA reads TGTGCCAGCAGCTCCCTTACGGGGGTCAATCAGCCCCAGCATTTT.

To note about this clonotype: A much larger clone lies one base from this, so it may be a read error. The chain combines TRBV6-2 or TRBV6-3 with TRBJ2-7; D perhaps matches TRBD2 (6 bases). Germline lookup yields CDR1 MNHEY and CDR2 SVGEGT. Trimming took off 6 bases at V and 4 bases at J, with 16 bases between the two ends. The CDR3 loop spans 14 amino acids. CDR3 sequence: CASSLGTQPYEQYF. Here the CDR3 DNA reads TGTGCCAGCAGCCTCGGGACTCAACCATACGAGCAGTACTTC.

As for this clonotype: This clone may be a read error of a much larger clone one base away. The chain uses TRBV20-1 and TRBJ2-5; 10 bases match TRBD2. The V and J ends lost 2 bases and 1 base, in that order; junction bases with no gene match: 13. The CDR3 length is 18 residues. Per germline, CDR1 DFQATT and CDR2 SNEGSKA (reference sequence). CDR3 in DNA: TGCAGTGCTAGAACCACCGGGGCTAGCGGGGGCCCCCAAGAGACCCAGTACTTC. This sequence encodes CSARTTGASGGPQETQYF.

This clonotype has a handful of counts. CDR3 DNA: TGTGCCAGCAGCCCGAGTACGGACAGGGAAACTACAGATACGCAGTATTTT. Its translation: CASSPSTDRETTDTQYF. This chain links TRBV3-1 with TRBJ2-3; 8 bases map to TRBD1. The CDR3 has 17 amino acids. The germline V gene has CDR1 LGHDT and CDR2 YNNKEL (reference sequence). The J segment lost 3 bases and the V segment lost 4 bases, leaving 12 bases of the junction unmatched.

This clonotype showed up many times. The CDR3: CASSFGSAYEQYF. The DNA of the CDR3 is TGTGCCAGCAGCTTTGGCAGCGCCTACGAGCAGTACTTC. The chain couples TRBV7-8 to TRBJ2-7, with D hard to call. The CDR3 extends over 13 amino acids. Looked up from germline, CDR1 is SGHVS and CDR2 is FQNEAQ. Between the trimmed V and J ends, which lost 3 bases and 2 bases, there was a span of 8 bases.

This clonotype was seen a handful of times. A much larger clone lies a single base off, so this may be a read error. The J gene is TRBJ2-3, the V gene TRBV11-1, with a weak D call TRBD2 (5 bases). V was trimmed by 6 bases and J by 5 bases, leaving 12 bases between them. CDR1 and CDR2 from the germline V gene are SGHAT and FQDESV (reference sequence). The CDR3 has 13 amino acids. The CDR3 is CASSNPAEDTQYF. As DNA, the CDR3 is TGTGCCAGCAGTAACCCAGCGGAAGATACGCAGTATTTT. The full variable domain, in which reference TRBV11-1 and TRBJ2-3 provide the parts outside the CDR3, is EAEVAQSPRYKITEKSQAVAFWCDPISGHATLYWYRQILGQGPELLVQFQDESVVDDSQLPKDRFSAERLKGVDSTLKIQPAELGDSAMYLCASSNPAEDTQYFGPGTRLTVL.

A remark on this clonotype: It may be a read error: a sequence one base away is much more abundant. Here the CDR3 reads CASSVAPSRDPSSYNEQFF. For the CDR3, the DNA is TGTGCCAGCAGCGTAGCACCCAGCCGGGACCCCAGCTCCTACAATGAGCAGTTCTTC. The chain links TRBV9 to TRBJ2-1, with D possibly being TRBD1 or TRBD2 (5 bases each). V lost 0 bases, J lost 0 bases, and 19 bases lay in between. The germline V gene has CDR1 SGDLS and CDR2 YYNGEE. The CDR3 is 19 amino acids.

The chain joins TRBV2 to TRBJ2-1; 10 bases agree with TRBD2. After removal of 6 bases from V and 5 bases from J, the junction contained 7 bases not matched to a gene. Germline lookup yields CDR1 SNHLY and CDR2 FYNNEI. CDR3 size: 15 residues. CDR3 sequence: CASRDGTSANNEQFF. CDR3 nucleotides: TGTGCCAGCAGGGATGGGACTAGCGCCAACAATGAGCAGTTCTTC. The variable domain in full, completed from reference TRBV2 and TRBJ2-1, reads EPEVTQTPSHQVTQMGQEVILRCVPISNHLYFYWYRQILGQKVEFLVSFYNNEISEKSEIFDDQFSVERPDGSNFTLKIRSTKLEDSAMYFCASRDGTSANNEQFFGPGTRLTVL.

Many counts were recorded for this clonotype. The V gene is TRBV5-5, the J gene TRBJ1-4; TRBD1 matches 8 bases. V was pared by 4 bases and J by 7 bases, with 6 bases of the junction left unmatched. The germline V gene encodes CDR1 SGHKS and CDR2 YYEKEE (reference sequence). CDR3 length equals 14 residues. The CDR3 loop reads CASSPTGDPEKLFF. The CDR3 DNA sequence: TGTGCCAGCAGCCCGACAGGGGATCCTGAAAAACTGTTTTTT.

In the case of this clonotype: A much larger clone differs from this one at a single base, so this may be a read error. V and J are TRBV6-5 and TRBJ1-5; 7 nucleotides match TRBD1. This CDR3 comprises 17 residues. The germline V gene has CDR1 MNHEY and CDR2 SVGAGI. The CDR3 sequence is CASSQGVGGRSNQAQHF. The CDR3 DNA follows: TGTGCCAGCAGCCAGGGGGTTGGGGGCAGGAGCAATCAGGCCCAGCATTTT.

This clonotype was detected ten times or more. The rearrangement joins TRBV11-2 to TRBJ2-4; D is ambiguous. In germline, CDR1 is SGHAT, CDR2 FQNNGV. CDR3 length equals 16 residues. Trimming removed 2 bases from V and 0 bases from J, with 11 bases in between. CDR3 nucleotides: TGTGCCAGCAGCTTATTTCCAGAACTAGCCAAAAACATTCAGTACTTC. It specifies CASSLFPELAKNIQYF.

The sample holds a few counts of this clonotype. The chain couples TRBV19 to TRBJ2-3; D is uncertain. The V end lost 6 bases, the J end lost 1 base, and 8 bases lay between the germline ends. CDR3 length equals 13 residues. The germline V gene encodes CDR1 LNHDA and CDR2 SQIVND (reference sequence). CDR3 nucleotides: TGTGCCAGTAGCCGGCGAGGCACAGATACGCAGTATTTT. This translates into CASSRRGTDTQYF.

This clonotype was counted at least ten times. The CDR3 reads CASRCQGAAFSVAEAFF. The CDR3 DNA follows: TGTGCCAGCAGATGCCAGGGGGCCGCTTTCTCTGTGGCTGAAGCTTTCTTT. The chain carries TRBV21-1 and TRBJ1-1; the D call in the table, TRBD1, was not verified against the DNA. TRBV21-1 is noted as a pseudogene. This CDR3 is built from 17 residues.

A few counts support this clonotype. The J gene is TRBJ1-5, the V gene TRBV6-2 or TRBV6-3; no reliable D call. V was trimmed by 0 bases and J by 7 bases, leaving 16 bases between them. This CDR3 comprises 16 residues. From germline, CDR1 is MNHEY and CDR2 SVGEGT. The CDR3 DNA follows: TGTGCCAGCAGTTACTCGATCGGGAATCCCGCACAGCCCCAGCATTTT. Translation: CASSYSIGNPAQPQHF.